These T cell receptor beta chains were read from a single sample in a study of metastatic and nonmetastatic thyroid tumors. TCRdb used MiXCR to call clones anew from the PCR reads. The sample shows some 14,000 clones, almost 30% of them seen only once. Sequenced sample: blood. The receptor set was obtained from a female donor with papillary thyroid cancer or a benign thyroid nodule (not recorded which). Some clones in this sample may be carry-over from other donors' samples. Each CDR3 is given with its conserved first and last residue. The D gene is left open where the match is weak. A row's size may be missing; if present it is once, few, many or a size class.

cdr3_length: 13; j_call: TRBJ1-5; v_call: TRBV20-1; clone_size: -; d_call: -; cdr3_nt: TGCAGTGCTAGGTCTCCTAGCAATCAGCCCCAGCATTTT; cdr3_aa: CSARSPSNQPQHF
cdr3_length: 15; j_call: TRBJ2-7; v_call: TRBV2; clone_size: medium-sized; d_call: -; cdr3_nt: TGTGCCAGCAGTGAAGAACGGGGGACCTCCTACGAGCAGTACTTC; cdr3_aa: CASSEERGTSYEQYF
cdr3_length: 14; j_call: TRBJ1-1; v_call: TRBV11-2; clone_size: -; d_call: -; cdr3_nt: TGTGCCAGCAGCTTCAGCCCCCAGAACACTGAAGCTTTCTTT; cdr3_aa: CASSFSPQNTEAFF
cdr3_length: 15; j_call: TRBJ2-5; v_call: TRBV7-9; clone_size: many; d_call: -; cdr3_nt: TGTGCCAGCAGCTTAATTGGACTACTCCAAGAGACCCAGTACTTC; cdr3_aa: CASSLIGLLQETQYF
cdr3_length: 17; j_call: TRBJ2-3; v_call: TRBV10-3; clone_size: -; d_call: TRBD2; cdr3_nt: TGTGCCATCAGTGACAGCCTAGCGGGAGGTGGAACAGATACGCAGTATTTT; cdr3_aa: CAISDSLAGGGTDTQYF
cdr3_length: 14; j_call: TRBJ2-2; v_call: TRBV18; clone_size: -; d_call: -; cdr3_nt: TGTGCCAGCTCACCGCAACGCGACACCTGGGAGCTGTTTTTT; cdr3_aa: CASSPQRDTWELFF
cdr3_length: 16; j_call: TRBJ2-3; v_call: TRBV5-4; clone_size: many; d_call: TRBD2; cdr3_nt: TGTGCCAGCAGCTTGGGCCTAGCGGGAGGCCCGGATACGCAGTATTTT; cdr3_aa: CASSLGLAGGPDTQYF
cdr3_length: 14; j_call: TRBJ2-7; v_call: TRBV11-2; clone_size: medium-sized; d_call: -; cdr3_nt: TGTGCCAGCAGCTTAGATAAAGGGGGCTACGAGCAGTACTTC; cdr3_aa: CASSLDKGGYEQYF
cdr3_length: 15; j_call: TRBJ2-6; v_call: TRBV19; clone_size: medium-sized; d_call: -; cdr3_nt: TGTGCCAGTAAGTCAAGGGGCTCTGGGGCCAACGTCCTGACTTTC; cdr3_aa: CASKSRGSGANVLTF
cdr3_length: 15; j_call: TRBJ1-3; v_call: TRBV28; clone_size: medium-sized; d_call: -; cdr3_nt: TGTGCCAGCAGTTCAGGGAACAGGGACGGAAACACCATATATTTT; cdr3_aa: CASSSGNRDGNTIYF
cdr3_length: 14; j_call: TRBJ1-2; v_call: TRBV7-2; clone_size: -; d_call: -; cdr3_nt: TGTGCCAGCAGCTTAGACAGGAAGGGGTGGCTTGACACCTTC; cdr3_aa: CASSLDRKGWLDTF
cdr3_length: 17; j_call: TRBJ2-5; v_call: TRBV27; clone_size: many; d_call: TRBD2; cdr3_nt: TGTGCCAGCAGTTTCCCGACTAGCGGGGGAAGGGAAGAGACCCAGTACTTC; cdr3_aa: CASSFPTSGGREETQYF
cdr3_length: 13; j_call: TRBJ1-1; v_call: TRBV7-2; clone_size: -; d_call: -; cdr3_nt: TGTGCCAGCAGCTTGGGGGGAGCGACTGAAGCTTTCTTT; cdr3_aa: CASSLGGATEAFF
cdr3_length: 14; j_call: TRBJ2-7; v_call: TRBV28; clone_size: few; d_call: TRBD2; cdr3_nt: TGTGCCAGCAGCCGGCCTAGCGGGAGCTACGAGCAGTACTTC; cdr3_aa: CASSRPSGSYEQYF
cdr3_length: 13; j_call: TRBJ2-7; v_call: TRBV30; clone_size: -; d_call: TRBD2; cdr3_nt: TGTGCCTGGAAGGGACTAGCGGGAGCCGAGCAGTACTTC; cdr3_aa: CAWKGLAGAEQYF
cdr3_length: 14; j_call: TRBJ1-2; v_call: TRBV5-1; clone_size: medium-sized; d_call: -; cdr3_nt: TGCGCCAGCAGCTTGGCGGGGCAGAACTATGGCTACACCTTC; cdr3_aa: CASSLAGQNYGYTF
cdr3_length: 13; j_call: TRBJ2-7; v_call: TRBV5-1; clone_size: -; d_call: TRBD1; cdr3_nt: TGCGCCAGCCTGTTGGACCTCAGGGGGGAGCAGTACTTC; cdr3_aa: CASLLDLRGEQYF
cdr3_length: 16; j_call: TRBJ2-1; v_call: TRBV19; clone_size: medium-sized; d_call: TRBD1; cdr3_nt: TGTGCCAGTAGTAAAACCGGGACAGGGAGTTACAATGAGCAGTTCTTC; cdr3_aa: CASSKTGTGSYNEQFF
cdr3_length: 14; j_call: TRBJ1-5; v_call: TRBV18; clone_size: medium-sized; d_call: -; cdr3_nt: TGTGCCAGCTCACCACGGCAGGGCAATCAGCCCCAGCATTTT; cdr3_aa: CASSPRQGNQPQHF